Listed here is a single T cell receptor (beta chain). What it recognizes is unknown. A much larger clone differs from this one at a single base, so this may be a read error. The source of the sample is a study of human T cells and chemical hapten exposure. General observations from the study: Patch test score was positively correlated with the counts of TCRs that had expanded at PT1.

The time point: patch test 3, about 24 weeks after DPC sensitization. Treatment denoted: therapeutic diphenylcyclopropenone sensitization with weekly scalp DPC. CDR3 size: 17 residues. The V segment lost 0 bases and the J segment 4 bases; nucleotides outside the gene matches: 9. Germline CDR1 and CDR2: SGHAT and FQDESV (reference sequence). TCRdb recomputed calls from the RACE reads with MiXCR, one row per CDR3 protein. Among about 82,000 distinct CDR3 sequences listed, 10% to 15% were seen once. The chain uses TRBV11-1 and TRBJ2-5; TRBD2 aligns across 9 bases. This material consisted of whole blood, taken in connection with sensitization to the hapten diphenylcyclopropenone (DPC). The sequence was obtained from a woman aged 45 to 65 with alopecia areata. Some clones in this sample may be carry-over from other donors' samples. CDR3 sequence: CASSLALAGGRLETQYF. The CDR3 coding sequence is TGTGCCAGCAGCTTAGCGCTGGCGGGAGGGAGGCTAGAGACCCAGTACTTC.